This TCR beta chain comes out of a study of identical twins. Whole-study results and caveats: The degree of excess twin sharing was weaker in beta out-of-frame sequences.

A universal primer site was created by template switching, with the cDNA bearing unique molecular identifiers. TCRdb reprocessed the 5' RACE reads with MiXCR, giving one entry per CDR3 protein. This table has 1,800,000 or so distinct CDR3 sequences, around 29% appearing once. Only a few counts were recorded for this clonotype. Antigen specificity is unknown. Specimen: cord blood. The receptor was derived from a newborn girl in good health.

The CDR3 DNA reads TGTGCCACCAGTGATATCCGACAGGATGAGCAGTTCTTC. It yields the protein CATSDIRQDEQFF. The chain joins TRBV24-1 to TRBJ2-1; a weak D match, TRBD1 (6 bases). From germline, CDR1 is KGHDR and CDR2 SFDVKD. The length of the CDR3 is 13 residues. The V gene lost 3 bases and the J gene lost 8 bases, with 10 bases spanning the gap.